This T cell receptor (beta chain) stems from a study of blood T cell repertoires in COVID-19 (dated by TCRdb to 2018 to 2021). As for the study more broadly: Collaborator samples came from the United States, Italy and Spain and covered acute and convalescent phases of COVID-19. The sample metadata nearly always contained a de-identified subject ID, COVID-19 status, age in years and sex. The repertoires were made available in a free public database intended to serve as a resource for research on the immune response to SARS-CoV-2. The material from the prospective study consisted of cDNA or gDNA derived from T cells, B-cell-depleted T cells, or PBMCs. Where HLA class I and class II types were available, the types were taken from metadata supplied by the sample provider, not from assay-based typing. The samples were drawn from the first 160 participants of the ongoing ImmuneRACE study and from about 1,200 subjects provided by 6 global collaborators. Subjects who had been exposed to COVID-19, were actively infected with it, or had recovered from it provided the deeply sampled blood TCRbeta repertoires that made up the dataset. General findings and caveats noted by the study authors: Clinical and demographic metadata were provided uncurated, with the amount varying by source and participant.

One collaborating source in Seattle enrolled patients during active infection and followed them longitudinally through the course of disease. Collaborating institutions collected whole blood in K2EDTA tubes following their own protocols. For TCRbeta analysis, collaborators shipped samples as frozen whole blood, isolated PBMCs, or DNA extracted from either of those sample types. TCRbeta CDR3 regions were amplified from genomic DNA using the immunoSEQ Assay, a bias-controlled multiplex PCR. Per the original workflow: The number of nucleated cells in each sample was estimated by amplification of reference gene primers within the assay. Sequence reads were collapsed and filtered to measure the absolute abundance of every unique TCRbeta CDR3 rearrangement. For each sample, productive Simpson clonality was calculated as the square root of Simpson's diversity index over productive rearrangements. Entries here come from immuneACCESS through TCRdb and include only in-frame sequences with V and J called. Some clones fail to appear in such tables; in the studies checked, an unresolved V gene covers under half of the shortfall, and the cause of the remainder is unknown. V and J calls and clone size are as listed in that table; D and trimming were resolved from the DNA. The sample profile shows 350,000 to 400,000 clones; more than 80% of them were found once. Jointly, the top ten make up around 3% of the sample.

A remark on this clone: This clone's antigen is unknown. Within one base of it there is no much larger clone, and no base qualities were kept.

The germline V gene gives CDR1 as SGHAT and CDR2 as FQNNGV. The CDR3 measures 15 amino acids from cysteine to phenylalanine. The CDR3 DNA has 45 bases and is translated from base 1. Here V drops 4 bases and J drops 9 bases, and the junction holds 9 bases not matched to any gene. The chain couples TRBV11-2 to TRBJ1-6; 7 bases in the middle match TRBD1. The sequence derives from a woman under 40 with COVID-19, enrolled during active disease. Material for sequencing was peripheral blood. The nucleotide sequence is TGTGCCAGCAGCTCCACAGGGGTATACGGTTCACCCCTCCACTTT. Its translation reads: CASSSTGVYGSPLHF. Where the CDR3 stops, the reference TRBV11-2 and TRBJ1-6 genes take over; the full variable domain is EAGVAQSPRYKIIEKRQSVAFWCNPISGHATLYWYQQILGQGPKLLIQFQNNGVVDDSQLPKDRFSAERLKGVDSTLKIQPAKLEDSAVYLCASSSTGVYGSPLHFGNGTRLTVT.